This T cell receptor beta chain was identified in a study of CD8 T cells in Susac syndrome (dated by TCRdb to about 2019). The study in broad terms: Of the Susac syndrome patients who were sequenced, eight or nine were in clinical remission while more than five had clinically active disease. At blood withdrawal, Susac syndrome patients were either therapy-naive, taking corticosteroids (in some cases with IVIg as well), or taking IVIg alone. Repertoire sequencing was used to test whether CD8+ T cell activation and differentiation in Susac syndrome was antigen driven. Points the paper makes about the study in general: The number of individuals in the TCR sequencing and HLA analysis was recognized as being relatively small. In patients with Susac syndrome, the CD4+ T cell repertoire showed no detectable clonal expansion.

To note about this clonotype: Its specific antigen is unknown. The record has no base qualities; no much larger clone is one base away.

Peripheral blood CD8+ and CD4+ T cells from healthy donors, Susac syndrome patients and multiple sclerosis patients were profiled by high-throughput TCR beta sequencing. The Susac syndrome patients fulfilled recently defined diagnostic criteria for either definite or probable disease. CD8+ TEMRA cells were enriched by FACS, while bulk CD8+ and CD4+ T cells were purified by magnetic negative isolation. Blood was collected in EDTA tubes and processed within 24 hours, with PBMCs isolated through density gradient centrifugation. PBMCs intended for TCR sequencing were frozen in liquid nitrogen and were later thawed in a 37 degrees C water bath. Purity of sorted or isolated CD4+, CD8+ and CD8+ TEMRA cells was at least 90%. RNA was extracted with the RNeasy kit and about 0.5 to 1 ug was reverse transcribed using random hexamers. The immunoSEQ multiplex PCR assay, which covers 54 Vbeta and 13 Jbeta segments, was used to amplify TCR beta CDR3 regions. PCR amplification bias was corrected by using a synthetic template baseline for primer optimization and computational correction. The study's own analysis went as follows. Reads were annotated to V, D and J genes according to IMGT and were analyzed with immunoSEQ Analyzer, with only productive sequences retained. Clonality was computed as one minus Shannon entropy normalized by log2 of the number of productive unique sequences. For each patient and control, public and private clones were evaluated within the 100 most prevalent clones. Susac-specific clones were defined as absent from healthy and MS cohorts, around 980 published viral clones and other ImmuneACCESS disease sequences. TCRdb trimmed public reads at Q25 via fastp, called clones via MiXCR and kept in-frame beta chains. All rows with the same CDR3 protein become a single entry with the most common DNA and genes. These V and J calls are TCRdb output, not the study's own analysis. Here the sample has about 200,000 distinct CDR3 sequences; around nine tenths occur a single time. The ten largest clones add up to approximately 0.09% of the sample.

The CDR3 measures 15 amino acids from cysteine to phenylalanine. CDR3 DNA only is kept here, 45 bases in frame from base 1. V is pared back by 0 bases and J by 2 bases, with 6 bases lying between the germline termini. The germline V gene gives CDR1 as SGHDT and CDR2 as YYEEEE. Material for sequencing was CD4+ T cells from PBMCs. The chain joins TRBV5-6 to TRBJ2-6; the D gene assignment is ambiguous. This clonotype was sampled from a human donor with Susac syndrome. The DNA sequence follows: TGTGCCAGCAGCTTGGACGACGCTGGGGCCAACGTCCTGACTTTC. It encodes CASSLDDAGANVLTF.